The 13 T cell receptor beta chains below come from one sample, sequenced in a study of T cells after yellow fever vaccination (dated by TCRdb to the late 2010s). The sample's treatment or condition label is to be understood as: live attenuated yellow fever vaccine strain. Library generation was performed with 5' RACE. Instrument used: Illumina HiSeq 2500. TCRdb itself trimmed the public reads at Q25 with fastp, ran MiXCR and retained productive beta chains. Rows are combined by CDR3 protein, so each entry shows the most common genes and DNA. Counted in this sample were around 250,000 distinct CDR3 sequences; around 7% of them appeared once. Of the sample, roughly 0.9% is held by the ten largest clones. Sequencing was performed on CD4+ T cells sorted from PBMCs, taken 15 days after the yellow fever booster vaccination. Every receptor here comes from a man aged 30 to 39 who received the YFV17D yellow fever vaccine.

This clonotype was seen only a few times. The rearrangement joins TRBV12-3 or TRBV12-4 to TRBJ2-1, with TRBD2 matching 10 bases. V lost 8 bases and J lost 4; bases outside the gene matches: 14. The CDR3 runs 17 residues. The chain's CDR3 is CASLSELAGNAYNEQFF. Here the CDR3 DNA reads TGTGCCAGCCTGAGTGAACTAGCGGGAAATGCTTACAATGAGCAGTTCTTC.

Many counts were recorded for this clonotype. This sequence joins TRBV7-6 and TRBJ2-1; 9 nucleotides line up with TRBD2. Trimming took 1 base from V and 6 from J; bases not matched to a gene: 4. This CDR3 has 15 residues. CDR1 and CDR2 from the germline V gene are SGHVS and FNYEAQ. The CDR3 nucleotides are TGTGCCAGCAGCTTAGAGGCGGGAGGGCCCAATGAGCAGTTCTTC. Amino acid sequence: CASSLEAGGPNEQFF.

The sample holds many counts of this clonotype. The V gene is TRBV7-2, the J gene TRBJ2-1, with D perhaps matching TRBD2 (6 bases). Deletions cut 5 bases from V and 4 bases from J, with 15 bases between. CDR3 size: 15 residues. Germline V CDR1 and CDR2: SGHTA, FQGNSA. The CDR3 nucleotides are TGTGCCAGCAGCACGACTAGTACTACATACAATGAGCAGTTCTTC. Amino acid sequence: CASSTTSTTYNEQFF.

This clonotype was found a few times. The J gene is TRBJ2-1, the V gene TRBV29-1; 8 bases are a match to TRBD2. This CDR3 has 13 residues. Per germline, CDR1 SQVTM and CDR2 ANQGSEA. V gave up 2 bases and J gave up 6 bases; unmatched junction bases: 3. The CDR3 region is CSVERTSSNEQFF. The CDR3 nucleotides are TGCAGCGTTGAAAGGACTAGCAGCAATGAGCAGTTCTTC.

The chain joins TRBV7-2 to TRBJ2-1; D gene unclear. The CDR3 has 16 residues. Germline loops: CDR1 SGHTA, CDR2 FQGNSA. The V end was cut by 1 base, the J end by 1 base, with 11 bases between. CDR3 in amino acids: CASSLGGTVSYNEQFF. The CDR3 nucleotides read TGTGCCAGCAGCTTAGGGGGAACTGTGTCCTACAATGAGCAGTTCTTC.

The genes are TRBV4-2 and TRBJ1-1; D not resolved. Trimming removed 5 bases from V and 6 bases from J, with 13 bases in between. The V gene's germline CDR1 is LGHNA and CDR2 YNFKEQ. The CDR3 has 13 amino acids. CDR3 sequence (DNA): TGTGCCAGCAGCGGAAGCTTGTTGGCTGAAGCTTTCTTT. Translation gives CASSGSLLAEAFF.

V and J are TRBV15 and TRBJ1-4; D perhaps matches TRBD1 (5 bases). Germline V gene lookup returns CDR1 LNHNV and CDR2 YYDKDF (reference sequence). The CDR3 totals 14 residues. Trimming pared 5 bases from V and 11 bases from J, leaving 18 bases between. The CDR3 nucleotides read TGTGCCACCAGCCCCCGGGACGGTGGTGGGAAACTGTTTTTT. Amino acids: CATSPRDGGGKLFF.

This clonotype was found many times. The rearrangement joins TRBV24-1 to TRBJ2-7; no firm D call. Per the germline V gene, CDR1 is KGHDR and CDR2 is SFDVKD. The V end lost 0 bases, the J end lost 0 bases, and 14 bases lay between the germline ends. This CDR3 spans 17 amino acids. DNA for the CDR3: TGTGCCACCAGTGATTTGTGGGCTGTCACAAGCTCCTACGAGCAGTACTTC. Translation gives CATSDLWAVTSSYEQYF.

This clonotype came up many times. This chain connects TRBV6-2 or TRBV6-3 to TRBJ2-1; TRBD2 matches at 13 bases. J lost 1 base, V lost 6 bases, and 6 bases had no gene match. The V gene's germline CDR1 is MNHEY and CDR2 SVGEGT. This CDR3 comprises 17 residues. The CDR3 spells CASRPTSGRGSYNEQFF. The CDR3, as DNA: TGTGCCAGCAGACCTACTAGCGGGAGGGGTTCCTACAATGAGCAGTTCTTC.

This clonotype was seen a handful of times. The CDR3 region has the DNA TGTGCCAGCAGACAGAGCTCTGGAAACACCATATATTTT. Its protein product is CASRQSSGNTIYF. The chain employs TRBV19 and TRBJ1-3, with a weak D call TRBD1 (5 bases). The V end lost 9 bases, the J end lost 0 bases, and 9 bases lay between the germline ends. Germline CDR1 and CDR2: LNHDA and SQIVND (reference sequence). The CDR3 runs 13 residues.

The rearrangement uses TRBV3-1 and TRBJ1-3; D is uncertain. The germline V and J ends were trimmed by 4 bases and 4 bases, with 14 bases remaining between them. Germline-derived CDR1 and CDR2 are LGHDT and YNNKEL (reference sequence). The CDR3 extends over 15 amino acids. The CDR3 region is CASSPIFGSGNTIYF. In nucleotides, the CDR3 is TGTGCCAGCAGCCCCATATTTGGGTCCGGAAACACCATATATTTT.

This clonotype has a count of ten or more. The genes are TRBV29-1 and TRBJ2-3, with no clear D. This CDR3 is 13 amino acids long. Trimming shortened V by 4 bases and J by 1 base, and 9 bases separated the two germline ends. Looked up from germline, CDR1 is SQVTM and CDR2 is ANQGSEA. The CDR3 here is CSVGSYRTDTQYF. The DNA of the CDR3 is TGCAGCGTTGGTAGCTACCGCACAGATACGCAGTATTTT.

This clonotype showed up just a few times. The rearrangement joins TRBV15 to TRBJ2-4, with TRBD2 matching 10 bases. This CDR3 comprises 18 residues. Trimming at V came to 0 bases and at J to 0 bases, leaving 5 bases not matched to a gene. Germline V CDR1 and CDR2: LNHNV, YYDKDF (reference sequence). The CDR3 DNA sequence: TGTGCCACCAGCAGAGAGGCTAGCGGGGGAATAGCCAAAAACATTCAGTACTTC. Translated, it gives CATSREASGGIAKNIQYF. Complete variable domain (other parts from reference TRBV15 and TRBJ2-4): DAMVIQNPRYQVTQFGKPVTLSCSQTLNHNVMYWYQQKSSQAPKLLFHYYDKDFNNEADTPDNFQSRRPNTSFCFLDIRSPGLGDTAMYLCATSREASGGIAKNIQYFGAGTRLSVL.